Listed below are T cell receptor beta chains from one sample, sequenced in a study of T cells expressing NK-cell markers. Each CDR3 protein gets one entry in TCRdb, which reprocessed the 5' RACE reads and gives no DNA. The listing records tens of thousands of distinct CDR3 sequences. Input material: blood T cells: a sorted CD56 or NKG2C T cell subset, CD4+ or CD8+ T cells, or bulk PBMC T cells (not recorded which). These receptors were obtained from a woman between 18 and 70 years old in good health. Both conserved end residues are part of each CDR3.

CASSFRDSGLQYGYTF,TRBJ1-2,TRBV7-8
CATSGRDRVQETQYF,TRBJ2-5,TRBV15
CASSQEKGTGVDEQYF,TRBJ2-7,TRBV4-2
CASSKGGPIGGELFF,TRBJ2-2,TRBV7-7
CASSPGPFRGYTF,TRBJ1-2,TRBV12-3/TRBV12-4
CSVEATASYEQYF,TRBJ2-7,TRBV29-1
CASSVGGPGDTQYF,TRBJ2-3,TRBV9
CASRETGGNNYGYTF,TRBJ1-2,TRBV2
CASSEWDRAVTEAFF,TRBJ1-1,TRBV5-1
CASRDQTGTTNWEQYF,TRBJ2-7,TRBV5-1
CAGSSITGVGETQYF,TRBJ2-5,TRBV7-9
CSAPGDAGELFF,TRBJ2-2,TRBV20-1
CASSVSLHGEDPTNEKLFF,TRBJ1-4,TRBV9
CASSGGMGGPYNEQFF,TRBJ2-1,TRBV7-6
CASSTTLSGGPYTGELFF,TRBJ2-2,TRBV5-1
CAIGDVSYEQYF,TRBJ2-7,TRBV10-3
CASSLYLAGGNEQFF,TRBJ2-1,TRBV27
CASSLSGGDEQFF,TRBJ2-1,TRBV7-3
CASSLGRPDLQTQYF,TRBJ2-5,TRBV13
CASSQVLGGQPQHF,TRBJ1-5,TRBV4-1
CASRTGWPNTEAFF,TRBJ1-1,TRBV12-3/TRBV12-4
CASSFRGPLNTGELFF,TRBJ2-2,TRBV5-1
CASSYSAGVNTGELFF,TRBJ2-2,TRBV6-5
CASSFWGSAGAETQYF,TRBJ2-5,TRBV27
CSVEGKDGFTYEQYF,TRBJ2-7,TRBV29-1
CASSSHGGSNTEAFF,TRBJ1-1,TRBV5-5
CASSANLGSYEQYF,TRBJ2-7,TRBV5-1
CASSPGGATQYF,TRBJ2-5,TRBV9
CASSWELAVPYNEQFF,TRBJ2-1,TRBV5-1
CSASVAGGWYEQYF,TRBJ2-7,TRBV20-1
CASSGQKFTDTQYF,TRBJ2-3,TRBV12-3/TRBV12-4
CASSQAVRTGRRDEQFF,TRBJ2-1,TRBV4-1
CASSESGSDNQPQHF,TRBJ1-5,TRBV2
CASSLGSGDSNQPQHF,TRBJ1-5,TRBV13
CASSFSTAEGEQYF,TRBJ2-7,TRBV27
CASPTSGRNTGELFF,TRBJ2-2,TRBV12-1
CATSREGETDTQYF,TRBJ2-3,TRBV15
CASSARTSGIVHEQFF,TRBJ2-1,TRBV7-8
CASSQESLVSGELFF,TRBJ2-2,TRBV4-1
CASSLDTGDEKLFF,TRBJ1-4,TRBV7-9
CASSLGTGNQPQHF,TRBJ1-5,TRBV5-6
CASSLMPYNEQFF,TRBJ2-1,TRBV5-8
CASSAPRQGADTGELFF,TRBJ2-2,TRBV9
CASSLEPGAAKNIQYF,TRBJ2-4,TRBV27
CASSRGTGSSYNEQFF,TRBJ2-1,TRBV5-6
CASSLGETEAFF,TRBJ1-1,TRBV11-3
CSARDGAVHYEQYF,TRBJ2-7,TRBV20-1
CAISESGTGSYEQYF,TRBJ2-7,TRBV10-3
CASSLAGTNSYEQYF,TRBJ2-7,TRBV5-6
CASRPVESGKGYEQYF,TRBJ2-7,TRBV5-1
CASSHTPGQGMGETQYF,TRBJ2-5,TRBV4-1
CASRNVGLEDTQYF,TRBJ2-3,TRBV7-2
CASSLSRGLAYEQYF,TRBJ2-7,TRBV27
CASSVRWGDRGGSSYEQYF,TRBJ2-7,TRBV4-1
CASRFGTDTGELFF,TRBJ2-2,TRBV5-1
CASSSGGYAYEQYF,TRBJ2-7,TRBV27
CASSPGARGYNEQFF,TRBJ2-1,TRBV27
CASSEAGDNSPLHF,TRBJ1-6,TRBV25-1
CASSLVGDFPVGVGELFF,TRBJ2-2,TRBV5-5
CASSHWDRGNTEAFF,TRBJ1-1,TRBV7-2